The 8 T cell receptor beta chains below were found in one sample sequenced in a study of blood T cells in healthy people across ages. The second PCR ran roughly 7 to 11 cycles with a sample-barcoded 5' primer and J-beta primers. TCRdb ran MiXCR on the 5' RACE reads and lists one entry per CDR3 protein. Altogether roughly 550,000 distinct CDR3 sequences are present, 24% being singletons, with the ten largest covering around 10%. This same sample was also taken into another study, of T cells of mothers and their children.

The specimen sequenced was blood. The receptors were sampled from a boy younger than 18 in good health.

Here the CDR3 DNA reads TGTGCCAGCAGCCGCCGTATAGAAGAGACCCAGTACTTC. Protein sequence: CASSRRIEETQYF. The V call is TRBV4-2, the J call TRBJ2-5, with D hard to call. CDR1 LGHNA and CDR2 YNFKEQ come from the germline V gene. The germline V and J ends were trimmed by 4 bases and 3 bases, with 9 bases remaining between them. The CDR3 has 13 residues.

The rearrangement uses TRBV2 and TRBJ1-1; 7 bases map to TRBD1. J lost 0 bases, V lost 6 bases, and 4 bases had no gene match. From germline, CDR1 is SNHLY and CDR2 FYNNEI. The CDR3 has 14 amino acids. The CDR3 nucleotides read TGTGCCAGCAGCCACAGGGGCATGAACACTGAAGCTTTCTTT. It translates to CASSHRGMNTEAFF.

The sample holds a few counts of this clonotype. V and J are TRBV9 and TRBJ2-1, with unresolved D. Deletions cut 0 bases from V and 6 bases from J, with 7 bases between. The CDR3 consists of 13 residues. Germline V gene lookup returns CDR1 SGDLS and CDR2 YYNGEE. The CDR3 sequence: CASSVELINEQFF. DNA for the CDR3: TGTGCCAGCAGCGTAGAACTCATCAATGAGCAGTTCTTC.

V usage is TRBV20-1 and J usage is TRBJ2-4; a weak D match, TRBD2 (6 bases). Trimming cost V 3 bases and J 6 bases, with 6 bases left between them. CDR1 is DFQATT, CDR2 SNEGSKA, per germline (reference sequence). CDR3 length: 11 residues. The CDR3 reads CSASGRNIQYF. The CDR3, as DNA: TGCAGTGCTAGCGGGAGAAACATTCAGTACTTC.

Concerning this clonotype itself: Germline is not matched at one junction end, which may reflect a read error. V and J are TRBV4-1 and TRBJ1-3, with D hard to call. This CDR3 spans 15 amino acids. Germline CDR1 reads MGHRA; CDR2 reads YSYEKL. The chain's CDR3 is CARSQGQSSGNTIYF. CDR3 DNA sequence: TGCGCCAGGAGCCAAGGTCAGAGCTCTGGAAACACCATATATTTT.

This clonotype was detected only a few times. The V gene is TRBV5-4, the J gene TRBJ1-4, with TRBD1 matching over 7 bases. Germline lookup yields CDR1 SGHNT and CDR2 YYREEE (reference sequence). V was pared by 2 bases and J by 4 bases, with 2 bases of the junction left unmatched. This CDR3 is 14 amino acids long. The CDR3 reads CASSFDRVNEKLFF. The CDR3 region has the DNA TGTGCCAGCAGCTTTGACAGGGTTAATGAAAAACTGTTTTTT.

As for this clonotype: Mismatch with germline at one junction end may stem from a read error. In nucleotides, the CDR3 is TGTGCCATCAGCCAGGACTCTGGGGCCAACGTCCCGACTTTC. Translated, it gives CAISQDSGANVPTF. The chain combines TRBV10-3 with TRBJ2-6; D may match TRBD1 or TRBD2 (5 bases each). This CDR3 has 14 amino acids. CDR1 is ENHRY, CDR2 SYGVKD, per germline.

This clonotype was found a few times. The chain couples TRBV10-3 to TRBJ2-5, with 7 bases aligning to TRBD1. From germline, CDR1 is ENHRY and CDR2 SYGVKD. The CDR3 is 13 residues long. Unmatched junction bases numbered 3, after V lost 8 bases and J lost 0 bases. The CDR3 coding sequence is TGTGCCATCGGGACAGCGAACCAAGAGACCCAGTACTTC. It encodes CAIGTANQETQYF.